These 30 T cell receptor beta chains were all obtained from the same sample, sequenced in a study of cytomegalovirus exposure and HLA in healthy donors. PCR was performed using 60 Vbeta and 13 Jbeta primers. Some clones are missing from TCRdb's copy, which holds only in-frame ones; the method was immunoSEQ multiplex PCR. This sample has roughly 250,000 clones; roughly 80% occur once, and the top ten carry more than 0.3%. Sequenced input: PBMCs. The source is a girl aged 2 to 9 in good health and CMV-seronegative.

The V and J genes are TRBV18 and TRBJ2-1; no definite D call. The CDR3 is 16 amino acids. With 3 bases removed from V and 0 bases from J, the gap between germline ends came to 12 bases. Germline V gene sequence: CDR1 KGHSH, CDR2 LQKENI. The CDR3 loop is CASSPYSMSSYNEQFF. The CDR3 nucleotides are TGTGCCAGCTCACCGTATTCCATGAGCTCCTACAATGAGCAGTTCTTC.

The rearrangement joins TRBV28 to TRBJ2-7; 7 bases map to TRBD1. The V gene end was trimmed by 7 bases and the J gene end by 9 bases; junction bases not matched to a gene: 12. The CDR3 runs 13 residues. CDR1 and CDR2 from the germline V gene are MDHEN and SYDVKM. The DNA of the CDR3 is TGTGCCAGCACTGGCACAGAGGGGGCCGTGCAGTACTTC. Amino acid sequence: CASTGTEGAVQYF.

V and J are TRBV6-5 and TRBJ2-1; 13 positions agree with TRBD2. The germline CDR1 and CDR2 sequences are MNHEY and SVGAGI. J gave up 8 bases and V 0 bases, and 4 bases lay outside the gene matches. The CDR3 runs to 16 residues. CDR3 DNA sequence: TGTGCCAGCAGTTACTCCTGGACTAGCGGGAGTGATGAGCAGTTCTTC. Its translation is CASSYSWTSGSDEQFF.

The CDR3 DNA reads TGTGCCAGCAGTTTAAAAAGGTTTGGGGCCAGAGATTCACCCCTCCACTTT. Translation gives CASSLKRFGARDSPLHF. The chain links TRBV27 to TRBJ1-6, with D tentatively TRBD1 (5 bases). V lost 2 bases to trimming and J lost 8 bases, with 19 bases between them. Per germline, CDR1 MNHEY and CDR2 SMNVEV (reference sequence). This CDR3 has 17 residues.

This chain links TRBV18 with TRBJ2-1; 9 positions match TRBD2. Unmatched junction bases numbered 4, after V lost 1 base and J lost 3 bases. CDR3 length: 16 amino acids. Germline-derived CDR1 and CDR2 are KGHSH and LQKENI. The CDR3 bases are TGTGCCAGCTCACCACGTCAGCGGGGGGACTACAATGAGCAGTTCTTC. Translated: CASSPRQRGDYNEQFF.

V usage is TRBV6-1 and J usage is TRBJ1-4; 8 positions match TRBD1. The CDR3 spans 14 residues. V was clipped by 7 bases and J by 7 bases; unmatched bases: 8. CDR1 and CDR2 from the germline V gene are MNHNS and SASEGT. CDR3 loop: CASTRNRGGEKLFF. The CDR3 region has the DNA TGTGCCAGCACCCGCAACAGGGGGGGTGAAAAACTGTTTTTT.

V is TRBV5-4 and J is TRBJ2-1; 13 nucleotides agree with TRBD2. The junction had 6 bases not matched to a gene; V was cut back by 2 bases and J by 7 bases. The CDR3 contains 16 residues. From germline, CDR1 is SGHNT and CDR2 YYREEE (reference sequence). The CDR3 coding sequence is TGTGCCAGCAGCTTAGACGCGGGACTAGCGGGGAATGAGCAGTTCTTC. It yields the protein CASSLDAGLAGNEQFF.

The chain is built from TRBV5-4 and TRBJ2-5, with TRBD1 identical over 9 bases. Trimming cost V 1 base and J 5 bases; bases outside gene matches: 3. Looked up from germline, CDR1 is SGHNT and CDR2 is YYREEE (reference sequence). This CDR3 has 14 residues. The CDR3 loop is CASSLTGGLETQYF. CDR3 bases: TGTGCCAGCAGCTTGACAGGGGGCTTGGAGACCCAGTACTTC.

This CDR3 reads CASSIGTGGAYEQYF. CDR3 nucleotide sequence: TGTGCCAGTAGTATAGGGACAGGGGGCGCGTACGAGCAGTACTTC. This chain links TRBV19 with TRBJ2-7, with 11 positions matching TRBD1. The germline gives CDR1 LNHDA, CDR2 SQIVND (reference sequence). Germline trimming cut 1 base from V and 4 bases from J; bases unmatched to any gene: 3. This CDR3 has 15 amino acids.

The genes are TRBV2 and TRBJ2-5; TRBD2 matches 9 bases. Germline CDR1 reads SNHLY; CDR2 reads FYNNEI. The V and J ends lost 6 bases and 7 bases, in that order; junction bases with no gene match: 18. This CDR3 is built from 17 residues. CDR3 loop: CASRSSGGPWIFGTQYF. The CDR3, as DNA: TGTGCCAGCAGATCGAGCGGGGGGCCTTGGATTTTTGGGACCCAGTACTTC.

The J gene is TRBJ2-1, the V gene TRBV23-1, with 9 bases matching TRBD2. TRBV23-1 is classed as an ORF, of uncertain function. V shed 6 bases and J 3 bases; nucleotides not matched to a gene: 3. The CDR3 is made up of 14 amino acids. CDR3: CASRGLAIYNEQFF. CDR3 in DNA: TGCGCCAGCAGAGGACTAGCGATCTACAATGAGCAGTTCTTC.

With regard to this clone: Other nucleotide sequences from this sample produce the same CDR3. The rearrangement uses TRBV18 and TRBJ1-5, with D unclear. The V and J ends lost 3 bases and 5 bases respectively, with 8 bases between them. The CDR3 runs to 13 residues. The germline CDR1 and CDR2 sequences are KGHSH and LQKENI. DNA for the CDR3: TGTGCCAGCTCACCCGGGGAGGATCAGCCCCAGCATTTT. Its translation: CASSPGEDQPQHF.

The chain recombines TRBV7-9 with TRBJ1-2; 7 bases line up with TRBD1. Unmatched junction bases numbered 1, after V lost 1 base and J lost 5 bases. Germline loops: CDR1 SEHNR, CDR2 FQNEAQ (reference sequence). There are 13 residues in the CDR3. This chain's CDR3 is CASSLVQGYGYTF. For the CDR3, the DNA is TGTGCCAGCAGCTTAGTACAGGGGTATGGCTACACCTTC.

This chain uses TRBV11-1 with TRBJ2-2; the D is unclear. Germline values: CDR1 SGHAT, CDR2 FQDESV (reference sequence). The CDR3 covers 14 residues. Trimming shortened V by 2 bases and J by 3 bases, and 7 bases separated the two germline ends. CDR3 protein: CASSLPGYTGELFF. CDR3 nucleotide sequence: TGTGCCAGCAGCTTACCAGGTTACACCGGGGAGCTGTTTTTT.

A few counts support this clone. This chain uses TRBV7-9 with TRBJ1-1; possibly TRBD1 for D (6 bases). The germline CDR1 and CDR2 sequences are SEHNR and FQNEAQ (reference sequence). Trimming removed 5 bases from V and 2 bases from J, with 9 bases in between. CDR3 length equals 13 residues. CDR3 bases: TGTGCCAGCAGCAGAGGGGGTAACACTGAAGCTTTCTTT. This encodes CASSRGGNTEAFF.

Concerning this clone itself: At one of its ends the junction is not consistent with the germline gene, which may arise from a read error. The chain is built from TRBV4-1 and TRBJ2-3; D is unresolved. The CDR3 totals 13 residues. Looked up from germline, CDR1 is MGHRA and CDR2 is YSYEKL. CDR3 coding DNA: TGCGCTAGCATGGGCTCTAGCACAGATACGCAGTATTTT. Translation gives CASMGSSTDTQYF.

The CDR3, as DNA: TGTGCCAGCAGCGCGAGACTAGAGTTCAGTGAGCAGTTCTTC. It translates to CASSARLEFSEQFF. The rearrangement joins TRBV7-2 to TRBJ2-1; D is possibly TRBD2 (6 bases). The length of the CDR3 is 14 residues. Per the germline V gene, CDR1 is SGHTA and CDR2 is FQGNSA. Trimming cost V 5 bases and J 9 bases, with 17 bases left between them.

The chain recombines TRBV19 with TRBJ2-1; 10 bases map to TRBD2. The CDR3 has 15 residues. The germline gives CDR1 LNHDA, CDR2 SQIVND (reference sequence). Losses at the gene ends were 1 base for V and 7 bases for J; bases not matched to a gene: 4. The CDR3 DNA is TGTGCCAGTAGTATAGCTAGCGGGAGAGGTAATGAGCAGTTCTTC. Protein sequence: CASSIASGRGNEQFF.

Comments on this clone: This sample includes further DNA sequences coding for the same CDR3. The DNA for the CDR3 is TGTGCCAGCAGTTTATCTGGCAATCAGCCCCAGCATTTT. Translated: CASSLSGNQPQHF. The chain combines TRBV28 with TRBJ1-5; no firm D call. Per the germline V gene, CDR1 is MDHEN and CDR2 is SYDVKM. The CDR3 length is 13 residues. V gave up 1 base and J gave up 2 bases, with 3 bases separating them.

This rearrangement joins TRBV30 to TRBJ2-5, with 12 bases that match TRBD2. Unmatched junction bases numbered 22, after V lost 3 bases and J lost 5 bases. The CDR3 runs to 20 residues. The germline CDR1 and CDR2 sequences are GTSNPN and SVGIG (reference sequence). The CDR3 here is CAWRPNPWTSGNTIDETQYF. In nucleotides, the CDR3 is TGTGCCTGGAGACCAAACCCCTGGACTAGCGGGAACACAATCGACGAGACCCAGTACTTC.

This chain connects TRBV28 to TRBJ1-2; 8 bases align to TRBD1. With 5 bases clipped from V and 7 bases from J, the junction kept 12 bases outside the gene matches. Germline-derived CDR1 and CDR2 are MDHEN and SYDVKM. The length of the CDR3 is 15 residues. CDR3 amino acids: CASSRKRGQGIGYTF. The CDR3 bases are TGTGCCAGCAGTCGAAAGCGAGGACAGGGTATTGGCTACACCTTC.

The V and J genes are TRBV9 and TRBJ2-3; TRBD2 aligns across 7 bases. The J segment lost 0 bases and the V segment lost 3 bases, leaving 13 bases of the junction unmatched. This CDR3 is 18 amino acids long. In germline, CDR1 is SGDLS, CDR2 YYNGEE. The CDR3 is CASSAFSGRAGSTDTQYF. CDR3 DNA: TGTGCCAGCAGCGCCTTCTCTGGGAGGGCCGGAAGCACAGATACGCAGTATTTT.

The chain combines TRBV6-5 with TRBJ1-2; no reliable D call. Germline-derived CDR1 and CDR2 are MNHEY and SVGAGI. V was pared by 4 bases and J by 5 bases, with 5 bases between. The CDR3 has 11 amino acids. CDR3 in DNA: TGTGCCAGCAGTTCCCTGTATGGCTACACCTTC. This codes for CASSSLYGYTF.

The rearrangement links TRBV9 to TRBJ1-3; TRBD1 matches 8 bases. The CDR3 is 15 residues long. Trimming took 3 bases from V and 8 from J; bases not matched to a gene: 10. CDR1 and CDR2 (germline): SGDLS, YYNGEE. In DNA, the CDR3 is TGTGCCAGCAGCGCCGACAGGGGCAGCGGAGACACCATATATTTT. Translated, it gives CASSADRGSGDTIYF.

J is TRBJ2-5 and V is TRBV7-6; no firm D call. Germline lookup yields CDR1 SGHVS and CDR2 FNYEAQ. The V end lost 4 bases, the J end lost 5 bases, and 5 bases lay between the germline ends. The CDR3 is 11 residues long. Written as DNA, the CDR3 is TGTGCCAGCAGCTCACTCGAGACCCAGTACTTC. Translating it yields CASSSLETQYF.

The rearrangement uses TRBV9 and TRBJ2-3; TRBD2 is a possible D gene (5 bases). Trimming shortened V by 3 bases and J by 0 bases, and 11 bases separated the two germline ends. The CDR3 is 15 amino acids. Germline CDR1 is SGDLS and CDR2 is YYNGEE. This chain's CDR3 is CASSAEGSSTDTQYF. The CDR3 region has the DNA TGTGCCAGCAGCGCCGAGGGATCTAGCACAGATACGCAGTATTTT.

V gene TRBV30 combines with J gene TRBJ2-7, with 8 bases that match TRBD1. The length of the CDR3 is 19 residues. V shed 1 base, J shed 2 bases, and the junction held 19 bases outside the gene matches. Germline CDR1 is GTSNPN and CDR2 is SVGIG (reference sequence). The CDR3 DNA reads TGTGCCTGGAGTGCTCGACGGACAGGGTTAATTAGGCTAACCTACGAGCAGTACTTC. Protein: CAWSARRTGLIRLTYEQYF.

This chain joins TRBV28 and TRBJ1-6; 7 bases map to TRBD1. J gave up 6 bases and V 7 bases, and 6 bases lay outside the gene matches. Germline CDR1 MDHEN, CDR2 SYDVKM. The CDR3 extends over 14 amino acids. In DNA form, the CDR3 reads TGTGCCAGCATCCTAGACAGGGCTAATTCACCCCTCCACTTT. Translating gives CASILDRANSPLHF.

This chain joins TRBV2 and TRBJ2-3, with TRBD2 as a possible D gene (5 bases). Germline V gene lookup returns CDR1 SNHLY and CDR2 FYNNEI. V was pared by 8 bases and J by 6 bases, with 15 bases between. This CDR3 contains 13 residues. CDR3 nucleotide sequence: TGTGCCAGCGTAAGGACCGGACTGGATACGCAGTATTTT. Amino acids: CASVRTGLDTQYF.

The rearrangement links TRBV7-3 to TRBJ1-2, with D uncertain. There are 14 residues in the CDR3. Germline CDR1 SGHTA, CDR2 FQGTGA. The V and J ends lost 0 bases and 4 bases respectively, with 9 bases between them. The CDR3 DNA is TGTGCCAGCAGCTTAACGGGTGCGGCCTATGGCTACACCTTC. The encoded protein is CASSLTGAAYGYTF.